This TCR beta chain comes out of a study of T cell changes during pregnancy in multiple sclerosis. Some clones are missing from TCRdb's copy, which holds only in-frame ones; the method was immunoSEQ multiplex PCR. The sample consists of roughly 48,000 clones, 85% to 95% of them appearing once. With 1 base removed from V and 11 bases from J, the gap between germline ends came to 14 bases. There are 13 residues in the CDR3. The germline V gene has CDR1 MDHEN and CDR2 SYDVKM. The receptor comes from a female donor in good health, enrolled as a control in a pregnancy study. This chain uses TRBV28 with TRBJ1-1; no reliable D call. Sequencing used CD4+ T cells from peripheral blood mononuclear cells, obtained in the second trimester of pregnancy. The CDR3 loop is CASSLSGRTWAFF. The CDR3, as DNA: TGTGCCAGCAGTTTATCGGGGAGGACTTGGGCTTTCTTT.